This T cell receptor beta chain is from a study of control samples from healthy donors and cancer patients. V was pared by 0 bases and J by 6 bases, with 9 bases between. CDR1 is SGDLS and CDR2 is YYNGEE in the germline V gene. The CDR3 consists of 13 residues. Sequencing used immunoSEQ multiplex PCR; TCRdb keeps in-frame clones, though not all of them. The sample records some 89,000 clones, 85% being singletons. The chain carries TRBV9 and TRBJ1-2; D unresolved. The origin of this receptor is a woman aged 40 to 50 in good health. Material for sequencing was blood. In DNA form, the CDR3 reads TGTGCCAGCAGCGTAGGTCAGAGGAATGGCTACACCTTC. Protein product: CASSVGQRNGYTF.